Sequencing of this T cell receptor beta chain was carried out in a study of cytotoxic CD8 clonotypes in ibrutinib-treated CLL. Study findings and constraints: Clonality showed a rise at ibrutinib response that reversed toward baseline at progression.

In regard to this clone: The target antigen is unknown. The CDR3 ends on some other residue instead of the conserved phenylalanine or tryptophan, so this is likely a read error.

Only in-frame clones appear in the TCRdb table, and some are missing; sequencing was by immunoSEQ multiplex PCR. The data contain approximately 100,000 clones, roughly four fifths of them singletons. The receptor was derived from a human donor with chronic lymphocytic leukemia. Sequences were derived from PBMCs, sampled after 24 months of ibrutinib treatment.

The CDR3 DNA sequence: TGTGCCAGCAGTGAAGGGGGAGCCGTTGGCTACACCCTC. Its translation is CASSEGGAVGYTL. The rearrangement joins TRBV6-1 to TRBJ1-2, with D uncertain. Trimming shortened V by 1 base and J by 7 bases, and 10 bases separated the two germline ends. The germline V gene encodes CDR1 MNHNS and CDR2 SASEGT. The CDR3 sequence is 13 residues long.